The 2 T cell receptor beta chains below were found in one sample sequenced in a study of blood T cell repertoires in COVID-19. Measured with immunoSEQ multiplex PCR; TCRdb has only the in-frame clones, and not every one. This table holds about 250,000 clones, around 84% found once. Sequencing was carried out using PBMCs or T cells enriched from blood (not recorded which). The receptors here all came from a woman aged 50 to 60 who had been exposed to COVID-19.

CDR3 nucleotide sequence: TGTGCCAGAAGGGAAGGACTGTGTGGAAACACCATATATTTT. Translation: CARREGLCGNTIYF. The rearrangement joins TRBV5-3 to TRBJ1-3; D gene ambiguous. TRBV5-3 is given ORF status, its function remaining uncertain. The CDR3 loop spans 14 amino acids. Between the trimmed V and J ends, which lost 5 bases and 3 bases, there was a span of 12 bases.

The J gene is TRBJ1-4, the V gene TRBV6-5; 8 nucleotides align to TRBD1. CDR1 MNHEY and CDR2 SVGAGI come from the germline V gene. V shed 0 bases and J 8 bases; nucleotides not matched to a gene: 5. CDR3 size: 15 residues. CDR3: CASSYSRTGQEKLFF. In DNA form, the CDR3 reads TGTGCCAGCAGTTACTCGAGGACAGGGCAGGAAAAACTGTTTTTT.